This TCR beta chain was recorded in a study of blood T cell repertoires in COVID-19. Turning to the study itself: Whether acute or convalescent, the COVID-19 samples came from the United States, Italy and Spain. PBMCs, B-cell-depleted T cells, or T cells provided the cDNA or gDNA that made up the material.

Original methodology: Estimation of nucleated cell counts was performed using reference gene primer amplification. Measured with immunoSEQ multiplex PCR; TCRdb has only the in-frame clones, and not every one. That table is the source of V, J and clone size, and D and trimming were worked out from the DNA. This table has approximately 90,000 clones, around 80% appearing once. The source is a human donor in a cohort sampled during active COVID-19. Material: peripheral blood.

CDR3 DNA: TGTGCCAGCAGCCAAGTCGGGACAGGGCCAGATACGCAGTATTTT. Translated: CASSQVGTGPDTQYF. V gene TRBV3-1 (or the pseudogene TRBV3-2) combines with J gene TRBJ2-3; 9 bases line up with TRBD1. There are 15 residues in the CDR3. V lost 1 base and J lost 4; bases outside the gene matches: 3. In germline, CDR1 is LGHDT, CDR2 YNNKEL (reference sequence).